The sequence of this T cell receptor beta chain was determined in a study of identical twins. V was trimmed by 4 bases and J by 7 bases, leaving 14 bases between them. Germline lookup yields CDR1 SQVTM and CDR2 ANQGSEA. The length of the CDR3 is 13 residues. Via MiXCR, TCRdb re-called the 5' RACE reads, giving one row per CDR3 protein. The sample contains 400,000 to 550,000 distinct CDR3 sequences, around 24% of which appear only once. This clonotype was detected only a few times. The sample was also reused in another study, on T cells expressing NK-cell markers.

The sequence was collected from a woman younger than 35 in good health. Sample: CD4+ T cells sorted from blood. The rearrangement uses TRBV29-1 and TRBJ2-1, with D possibly TRBD2 on 6 matching bases. In nucleotides, the CDR3 is TGCAGCGTTGGCGGGACTGCACTTAATGAGCAGTTCTTC. Translated: CSVGGTALNEQFF.